The clone carrying this T cell receptor beta chain was detected only once. Its antigen remains unidentified. This specimen belongs to a study of cytomegalovirus exposure and HLA in healthy donors. Overall study: In an earlier analysis, around 100 million unique TCR beta sequences were found from some 200 million T cells. General study points: Several of the most significant clusters were apparently associated with common viral pathogens in a later analysis. Information on immune exposure was restricted to one variable (CMV serostatus).

The CDR3 sequence is 16 residues long. Looked up from germline, CDR1 is LGHNA and CDR2 is YNFKEQ. V lost 1 base to trimming and J lost 1 base, with 12 bases between them. It was with 60 Vbeta and 13 Jbeta primers that the PCR ran. Assay used: immunoSEQ multiplex PCR; TCRdb lists only in-frame clones, some missing. The sample lists about 130,000 clones, roughly 85% seen once, with 15% to 25% in the top ten. Sequencing was done on a sample of PBMCs. This TCR was recovered from a man younger than 35 in good health and CMV-seropositive. The chain is built from TRBV4-2 and TRBJ2-3; no clear D gene. CDR3 sequence: CASSQVILGGTDTQYF. CDR3 sequence (DNA): TGTGCCAGCAGCCAAGTTATCCTAGGCGGCACAGATACGCAGTATTTT.